The next 32 T cell receptor beta chains were all read from a single sample in a study of blood T cell repertoires in COVID-19. Measured with immunoSEQ multiplex PCR; TCRdb has only the in-frame clones, and not every one. The profile shows some 270,000 clones, 89% of them singletons. Material: peripheral blood. The receptors shown here come from a man aged 50-60 years with acute or convalescent COVID-19.

This chain connects TRBV3-1 (or the pseudogene TRBV3-2) to TRBJ2-2, with TRBD1 matching 8 bases. The CDR3 is 15 amino acids. Germline V gives CDR1 LGHDT, CDR2 YNNKEL (reference sequence). V shed 6 bases and J 5 bases; nucleotides not matched to a gene: 8. The CDR3 loop reads CASRSTGDRTGELFF. The CDR3 DNA follows: TGTGCCAGCAGGTCGACAGGGGATCGTACCGGGGAGCTGTTTTTT.

Here the CDR3 DNA reads TGCGCCAGCAGCTTGGAACCTATAGGGACAGGGGGCTCGGGGACCCAGTACTTC. It encodes CASSLEPIGTGGSGTQYF. The chain is built from TRBV5-1 and TRBJ2-5, with 12 bases that match TRBD1. The CDR3 has 18 residues. J lost 7 bases, V lost 0 bases, and 13 bases had no gene match. Germline V CDR1 and CDR2: SGHRS, YFSETQ.

This clone showed up just once. The rearrangement joins TRBV7-2 to TRBJ1-6; D is unresolved. Germline V gene sequence: CDR1 SGHTA, CDR2 FQGNSA. The CDR3 is 15 residues long. V dropped 4 bases and J dropped 9 bases, with 16 bases sitting between them. In nucleotides, the CDR3 is TGTGCCAGCAGCTCGAACCGGGAACGGGTTTCACCCCTCCACTTT. Encoded protein: CASSSNRERVSPLHF.

This clone was observed a single time. This chain connects TRBV9 to TRBJ1-6; 8 nucleotides align to TRBD1. Germline values: CDR1 SGDLS, CDR2 YYNGEE. V dropped 4 bases and J dropped 9; count of bases not matched to a gene: 6. The CDR3 loop spans 14 amino acids. CDR3 amino acids: CASSKGQGTSPLHF. The CDR3 DNA reads TGTGCCAGCAGCAAAGGACAGGGAACTTCACCCCTCCACTTT.

This chain links TRBV19 with TRBJ1-5; 10 bases match TRBD1. The germline V gene encodes CDR1 LNHDA and CDR2 SQIVND (reference sequence). The CDR3 has 19 residues. V gave up 6 bases and J gave up 4 bases; unmatched junction bases: 18. The CDR3 is CASRGTGAGRQIWNQPQHF. The CDR3, as DNA: TGTGCCAGTAGGGGGACAGGGGCGGGGAGGCAGATTTGGAATCAGCCCCAGCATTTT. The complete variable domain, with remaining parts taken from reference TRBV19 and TRBJ1-5, reads DGGITQSPKYLFRKEGQNVTLSCEQNLNHDAMYWYRQDPGQGLRLIYYSQIVNDFQKGDIAEGYSVSREKKESFPLTVTSAQKNPTAFYLCASRGTGAGRQIWNQPQHFGDGTRLSIL.

The rearrangement uses TRBV11-2 and TRBJ2-5; perhaps TRBD2 as D (6 bases). Germline V lookup: CDR1 SGHAT, CDR2 FQNNGV. The CDR3 is 12 residues long. The ends were cut back, 8 bases at V and 7 bases at J, with 14 bases in the middle. DNA of the CDR3: TGTGCCAGCGGCCGGGAGTGGGGGACCCAGTACTTC. Its translation is CASGREWGTQYF.

V and J are TRBV4-1 and TRBJ2-5; TRBD2 matches 7 bases. V trimming: 2 bases; J trimming: 1 base; junction bases outside the gene matches: 4. This CDR3 spans 15 amino acids. Germline loops: CDR1 MGHRA, CDR2 YSYEKL. The CDR3 coding sequence is TGCGCCAGCAGCCAACTGAGCGGGGCCCAAGAGACCCAGTACTTC. Amino acid sequence: CASSQLSGAQETQYF.

CDR3 nucleotides: TGTGCCAGCAGACCAACAGGGGGCATGAACACTGAAGCTTTCTTT. Translated: CASRPTGGMNTEAFF. V and J are TRBV7-9 and TRBJ1-1, with TRBD1 matching over 9 bases. Trimming cost V 6 bases and J 0 bases; bases outside gene matches: 5. The germline CDR1 and CDR2 sequences are SEHNR and FQNEAQ (reference sequence). The CDR3 loop spans 15 amino acids. The full variable domain, its missing parts supplied by reference TRBV7-9 and TRBJ1-1, is DTGVSQNPRHKITKRGQNVTFRCDPISEHNRLYWYRQTLGQGPEFLTYFQNEAQLEKSRLLSDRFSAERPKGSFSTLEIQRTEQGDSAMYLCASRPTGGMNTEAFFGQGTRLTVV.

The CDR3 reads CASGLAGTSSVEETQYF. As DNA, the CDR3 is TGTGCTAGTGGTTTGGCCGGGACTAGCTCTGTGGAAGAGACCCAGTACTTC. The chain employs TRBV12-5 and TRBJ2-5, with 9 bases matching TRBD2. The germline CDR1 and CDR2 sequences are LGHNT and FRNRAP. The CDR3 extends over 17 amino acids. The trim removed 1 base at V and 3 bases at J, leaving 9 bases unmatched.

The chain couples TRBV18 to TRBJ2-7; TRBD1 aligns across 10 bases. The V gene end was trimmed by 2 bases and the J gene end by 7 bases; junction bases not matched to a gene: 5. The CDR3 totals 14 residues. Germline values: CDR1 KGHSH, CDR2 LQKENI. CDR3 sequence: CASSPGTGAWEQYF. The CDR3, as DNA: TGTGCCAGCTCACCAGGGACAGGGGCCTGGGAGCAGTACTTC.

The chain combines TRBV10-1 with TRBJ2-7; D unclear. V dropped 3 bases and J dropped 5 bases, with 11 bases sitting between them. The CDR3 has 13 amino acids. Germline loops: CDR1 WNHNN, CDR2 SYGVQD (reference sequence). The DNA for the CDR3 is TGCGCCAGCAGTGACAATGCGCCCGACGAGCAGTACTTC. Amino acids: CASSDNAPDEQYF.

This chain joins TRBV3-1 (or the pseudogene TRBV3-2) and TRBJ2-1; possibly TRBD2 for D (7 bases). V was trimmed by 2 bases and J by 12 bases, leaving 14 bases between them. The CDR3 is made up of 13 amino acids. Germline values: CDR1 LGHDT, CDR2 YNNKEL (reference sequence). CDR3: CASSQMGGAGQFF. DNA for the CDR3: TGTGCCAGCAGCCAAATGGGGGGGGCAGGGCAGTTCTTC.

J is TRBJ2-7 and V is TRBV9; 8 bases match TRBD1. The length of the CDR3 is 12 residues. Germline CDR1 SGDLS, CDR2 YYNGEE. After removal of 4 bases from V and 6 bases from J, the junction contained 3 bases not matched to a gene. DNA of the CDR3: TGTGCCAGCAGCATCACAGGGGGCGAGCAGTACTTC. It specifies CASSITGGEQYF.

The gene calls are TRBV6-5 and TRBJ1-3; D perhaps matches TRBD1 (5 bases). V lost 0 bases to trimming and J lost 2 bases, with 8 bases between them. Germline V gives CDR1 MNHEY, CDR2 SVGAGI. This CDR3 has 15 amino acids. CDR3 sequence (DNA): TGTGCCAGCAGTTACTCGGGGGGGGCTGGAAACACCATATATTTT. This sequence encodes CASSYSGGAGNTIYF.

The chain combines TRBV4-1 with TRBJ2-5, with 7 bases that match TRBD1. The CDR3 extends over 14 amino acids. The ends lost 1 base at V and 5 bases at J; junction bases unmatched: 4. Germline CDR1 is MGHRA and CDR2 is YSYEKL. The CDR3 bases are TGCGCCAGCAGCCAAGGACAGGGCGCGGAGACCCAGTACTTC. This translates into CASSQGQGAETQYF.

The chain carries TRBV6-5 and TRBJ2-7; 9 bases match TRBD1. The V and J ends lost 5 bases and 2 bases, in that order; junction bases with no gene match: 1. Germline V gene lookup returns CDR1 MNHEY and CDR2 SVGAGI. CDR3 length equals 13 residues. The CDR3 is CASSHRGPYEQYF. CDR3 coding DNA: TGTGCCAGCAGTCACAGGGGGCCCTACGAGCAGTACTTC.

J is TRBJ1-2 and V is TRBV18; tentatively, D is TRBD1 (6 bases). Germline lookup yields CDR1 KGHSH and CDR2 LQKENI. The CDR3 runs 16 residues. The V and J ends lost 3 bases and 6 bases respectively, with 20 bases between them. CDR3 residues: CASSPLNLRQVDGYTF. CDR3 sequence (DNA): TGTGCCAGCTCACCGCTTAACCTGAGACAGGTCGATGGCTACACCTTC.

The chain combines TRBV12-3 or TRBV12-4 with TRBJ1-5; 7 bases match TRBD1. The V segment lost 3 bases and the J segment 5 bases; nucleotides outside the gene matches: 1. This CDR3 spans 13 amino acids. The DNA of the CDR3 is TGTGCCAGCAGTTTCAGGGGGGATCAGCCCCAGCATTTT. As protein: CASSFRGDQPQHF.

This chain uses TRBV5-1 with TRBJ2-2; D is perhaps TRBD2 (5 bases). Trimming stripped 4 bases from V and 2 bases from J, with 15 bases between. This CDR3 contains 16 residues. The germline V gene encodes CDR1 SGHRS and CDR2 YFSETQ. CDR3 bases: TGCGCCAGCAGCCAGGAGGACGGGCGCAACACCGGGGAGCTGTTTTTT. Amino acid sequence: CASSQEDGRNTGELFF.

The V and J genes are TRBV3-1 (or the pseudogene TRBV3-2) and TRBJ2-3, with 8 bases matching TRBD1. Germline loops: CDR1 LGHDT, CDR2 YNNKEL (reference sequence). V was clipped by 3 bases and J by 5 bases; unmatched bases: 4. This CDR3 is 14 amino acids long. The CDR3 loop reads CASSHSGTGDTQYF. DNA of the CDR3: TGTGCCAGCAGCCACAGTGGGACAGGAGATACGCAGTATTTT.

The chain joins TRBV7-9 to TRBJ2-3, with 13 positions matching TRBD2. The germline V gene has CDR1 SEHNR and CDR2 FQNEAQ (reference sequence). The CDR3 spans 16 residues. The V gene end was trimmed by 5 bases and the J gene end by 2 bases; junction bases not matched to a gene: 4. CDR3 region: CASSRTSGGFTDTQYF. CDR3 DNA sequence: TGTGCCAGCAGCAGGACTAGCGGGGGCTTCACAGATACGCAGTATTTT.

The rearrangement uses TRBV2 and TRBJ1-2; unclear D gene. The CDR3 covers 12 residues. Trimming shortened V by 3 bases and J by 7 bases, and 9 bases separated the two germline ends. Germline CDR1 reads SNHLY; CDR2 reads FYNNEI. Here the CDR3 DNA reads TGTGCCAGCAGTGAGTCCCCGGGTGGCTACACCTTC. It encodes CASSESPGGYTF.

The chain recombines TRBV5-1 with TRBJ1-2; D gene unclear. The CDR3 has 12 residues. V dropped 2 bases and J dropped 6 bases, with 8 bases sitting between them. Germline CDR1 reads SGHRS; CDR2 reads YFSETQ. The DNA for the CDR3 is TGCGCCAGCAGCTTTGCCGGGGATGGCTACACCTTC. It translates to CASSFAGDGYTF.

This chain links TRBV11-2 with TRBJ2-3; TRBD2 agrees at 8 bases. The germline V gene has CDR1 SGHAT and CDR2 FQNNGV. The CDR3 contains 17 residues. V was pared by 5 bases and J by 0 bases, with 10 bases of the junction left unmatched. The DNA for the CDR3 is TGTGCCAGCAGCCCACCCTCTGGCGGGGGGAGCACAGATACGCAGTATTTT. It specifies CASSPPSGGGSTDTQYF.

The chain couples TRBV18 to TRBJ2-3, with D tentatively TRBD2 (5 bases). The germline CDR1 and CDR2 sequences are KGHSH and LQKENI. Trimming shortened V by 4 bases and J by 6 bases, and 17 bases separated the two germline ends. The CDR3 is made up of 15 amino acids. The CDR3 DNA follows: TGTGCCAGCTCACAAATTGGAACTAGGTCCGATACGCAGTATTTT. Translation gives CASSQIGTRSDTQYF.

With regard to this clone: A read error may explain this, as a much larger clone is one base away. This sample includes further DNA sequences coding for the same CDR3. The rearrangement links TRBV5-1 to TRBJ1-6, with a weak D call TRBD1 (5 bases). The CDR3 runs to 14 residues. Germline V gene sequence: CDR1 SGHRS, CDR2 YFSETQ. The germline V and J ends were trimmed by 1 base and 4 bases, with 6 bases remaining between them. Here the CDR3 reads CASSLTGYNSPLHF. CDR3 bases: TGCGCCAGCAGCTTGACAGGTTATAATTCACCCCTCCACTTT. Full variable domain (outside the CDR3, taken from reference TRBV5-1 and TRBJ1-6): KAGVTQTPRYLIKTRGQQVTLSCSPISGHRSVSWYQQTPGQGLQFLFEYFSETQRNKGNFPGRFSGRQFSNSRSEMNVSTLELGDSALYLCASSLTGYNSPLHFGNGTRLTVT.

Worth noting for this clone: The identical CDR3 is also encoded by other nucleotide sequences in the sample. This sequence joins TRBV5-1 and TRBJ2-7; TRBD1 agrees at 7 bases. This CDR3 has 14 amino acids. V lost 0 bases to trimming and J lost 4 bases; unmatched junction nucleotides: 4. From germline, CDR1 is SGHRS and CDR2 YFSETQ. CDR3 sequence: CASSLAGTAYEQYF. Here the CDR3 DNA reads TGCGCCAGCAGCTTGGCCGGGACAGCGTACGAGCAGTACTTC.

This chain connects TRBV2 to TRBJ1-2, with TRBD1 matching 9 bases. The junction had 7 bases not matched to a gene; V was cut back by 7 bases and J by 4 bases. Germline V lookup: CDR1 SNHLY, CDR2 FYNNEI. The CDR3 contains 14 residues. The CDR3 loop reads CASNPGQGLYGYTF. The DNA for the CDR3 is TGTGCCAGCAACCCGGGACAGGGTCTCTATGGCTACACCTTC.

J is TRBJ1-2 and V is TRBV5-1; 11 bases are a match to TRBD1. V lost 1 base and J lost 0; bases outside the gene matches: 2. The length of the CDR3 is 16 residues. Germline V gives CDR1 SGHRS, CDR2 YFSETQ. The CDR3 spells CASSLSGQGANYGYTF. The CDR3 bases are TGCGCCAGCAGCTTGTCGGGACAGGGGGCTAACTATGGCTACACCTTC.

V gene TRBV5-1 combines with J gene TRBJ2-3; 9 bases align to TRBD1. CDR1 and CDR2 from the germline V gene are SGHRS and YFSETQ. Losses at the gene ends were 2 bases for V and 6 bases for J; bases not matched to a gene: 4. This CDR3 has 14 amino acids. The CDR3 coding sequence is TGCGCCAGCAGCTTACAGGGGGCCGGCGATACGCAGTATTTT. Translation gives CASSLQGAGDTQYF.

The chain uses TRBV5-4 and TRBJ2-5, with TRBD1 matching 9 bases. The CDR3 is 14 amino acids. V lost 3 bases to trimming and J lost 5 bases; unmatched junction nucleotides: 5. In germline, CDR1 is SGHNT, CDR2 YYREEE (reference sequence). The CDR3 region has the DNA TGTGCCAGCAGCTCTCCCGACAGGGGGGAGACCCAGTACTTC. Protein product: CASSSPDRGETQYF.

V is TRBV27 and J is TRBJ2-7; D is unclear. Looked up from germline, CDR1 is MNHEY and CDR2 is SMNVEV (reference sequence). The CDR3 length is 13 residues. V was clipped by 3 bases and J by 3 bases, with 9 bases between them. The CDR3: CASSFNRVYEQYF. In DNA form, the CDR3 reads TGTGCCAGCAGTTTCAACCGGGTCTACGAGCAGTACTTC.